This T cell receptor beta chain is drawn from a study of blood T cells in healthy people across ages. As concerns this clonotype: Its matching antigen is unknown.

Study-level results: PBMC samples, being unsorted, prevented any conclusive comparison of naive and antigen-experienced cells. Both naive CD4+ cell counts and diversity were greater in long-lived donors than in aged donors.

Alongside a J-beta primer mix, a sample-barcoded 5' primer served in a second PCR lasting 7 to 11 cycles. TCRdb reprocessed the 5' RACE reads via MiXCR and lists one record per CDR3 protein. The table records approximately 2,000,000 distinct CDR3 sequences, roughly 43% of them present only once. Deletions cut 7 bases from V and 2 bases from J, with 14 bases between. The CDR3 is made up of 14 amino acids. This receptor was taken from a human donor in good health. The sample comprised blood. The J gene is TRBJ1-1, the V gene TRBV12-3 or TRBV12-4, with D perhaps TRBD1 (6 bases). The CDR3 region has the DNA TGTGCCAGCATCGAAGGGGGGGCCAACACTGAAGCTTTCTTT. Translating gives CASIEGGANTEAFF.